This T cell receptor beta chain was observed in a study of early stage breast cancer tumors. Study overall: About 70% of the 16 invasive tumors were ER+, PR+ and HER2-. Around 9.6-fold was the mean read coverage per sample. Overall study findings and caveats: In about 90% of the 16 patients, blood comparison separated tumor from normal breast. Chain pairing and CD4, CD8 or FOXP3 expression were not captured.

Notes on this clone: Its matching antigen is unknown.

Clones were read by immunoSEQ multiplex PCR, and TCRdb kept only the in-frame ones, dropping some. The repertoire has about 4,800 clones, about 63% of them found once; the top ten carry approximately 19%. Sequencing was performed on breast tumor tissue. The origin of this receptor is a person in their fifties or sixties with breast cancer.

The CDR3 spells CASSDRPNYGYTF. CDR3 sequence (DNA): TGTGCCAGCTCTGACAGACCTAACTATGGCTACACCTTC. The chain has TRBV18 and TRBJ1-2, with D perhaps matching TRBD1 (5 bases). The length of the CDR3 is 13 residues. The V and J ends lost 6 bases and 0 bases respectively, with 8 bases between them. Germline assignment: CDR1 KGHSH and CDR2 LQKENI.